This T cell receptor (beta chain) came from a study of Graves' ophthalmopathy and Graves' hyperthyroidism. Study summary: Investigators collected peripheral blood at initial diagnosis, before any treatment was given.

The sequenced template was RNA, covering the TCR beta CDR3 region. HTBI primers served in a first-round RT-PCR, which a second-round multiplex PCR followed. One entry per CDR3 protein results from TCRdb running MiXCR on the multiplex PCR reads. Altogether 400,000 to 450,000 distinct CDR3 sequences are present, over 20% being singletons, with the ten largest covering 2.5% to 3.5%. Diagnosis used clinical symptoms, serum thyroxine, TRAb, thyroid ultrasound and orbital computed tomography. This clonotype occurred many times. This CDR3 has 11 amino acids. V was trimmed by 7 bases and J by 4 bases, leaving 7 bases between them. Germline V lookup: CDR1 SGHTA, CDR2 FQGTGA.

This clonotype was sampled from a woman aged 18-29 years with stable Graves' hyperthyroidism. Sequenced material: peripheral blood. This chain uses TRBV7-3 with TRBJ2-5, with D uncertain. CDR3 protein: CASTDGETQYF. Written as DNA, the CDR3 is TGTGCCAGCACCGACGGAGAGACCCAGTACTTC.